The source of this TCR beta chain is a study of blood T cell repertoires in COVID-19. The CDR3 spans 13 residues. V shed 0 bases and J shed 5 bases, with 8 bases lying between them. Germline CDR1 and CDR2: SGHRS and YFSETQ. Some clones are missing from TCRdb's copy, which holds only in-frame ones; the method was immunoSEQ multiplex PCR. The sample lists about 260,000 clones, about 87% occurring once. The sequencing input was peripheral blood. This chain uses TRBV5-1 with TRBJ1-2, with D possibly matching TRBD1 (5 bases). The source of this sequence is a woman between 45 and 60 years old with acute or convalescent COVID-19. CDR3 in amino acids: CASSLEQDYGYTF. The CDR3 DNA sequence: TGCGCCAGCAGCTTGGAACAGGATTATGGCTACACCTTC.